A single sample is the source of the 23 T cell receptor beta chains below, sequenced in a study of beta chain features in type 1 diabetes. Every isolated RNA sample was fully reverse transcribed, so sequencing captured expressed TCRB transcripts. Method: immunoSEQ multiplex PCR; TCRdb's copy keeps in-frame clones and lacks some. The table includes hundreds of thousands of clones, around 12% detected once. Sequencing was carried out using naive CD4+ T cells from blood. The receptors were gathered from a man between 18 and 35 years old in good health.

The chain recombines TRBV6-5 with TRBJ2-1; D gene ambiguous. Trimming cost V 0 bases and J 3 bases, with 12 bases left between them. Germline loops: CDR1 MNHEY, CDR2 SVGAGI. This CDR3 has 16 residues. CDR3 sequence: CASSYSPGANYNEQFF. In DNA, the CDR3 is TGTGCCAGCAGTTACTCTCCCGGAGCAAACTACAATGAGCAGTTCTTC.

This clone was counted between two and nine times. J is TRBJ2-3 and V is TRBV6-1; 9 bases match TRBD2. V lost 1 base, J lost 0 bases, and 5 bases stayed unmatched. This CDR3 region has 17 residues. Germline V CDR1 and CDR2: MNHNS, SASEGT. The CDR3 DNA sequence: TGTGCCAGCAGTGAAGTGTTCGCGGGAGGGAGCACAGATACGCAGTATTTT. Translation: CASSEVFAGGSTDTQYF.

This chain joins TRBV29-1 and TRBJ2-1, with no clear D. CDR3 size: 13 residues. The germline CDR1 and CDR2 sequences are SQVTM and ANQGSEA. V lost 5 bases and J 5 bases, leaving 13 bases between the germline ends. The CDR3 coding sequence is TGCAGCGTTCGAATCGGTTTGAACAATGAGCAGTTCTTC. Translating it yields CSVRIGLNNEQFF.

The table lists this clone with a few counts. V gene TRBV9 combines with J gene TRBJ2-7; TRBD2 might be the D (5 bases). V lost 2 bases and J 0 bases, leaving 9 bases between the germline ends. Germline-derived CDR1 and CDR2 are SGDLS and YYNGEE. The CDR3 is 14 residues long. The DNA of the CDR3 is TGTGCCAGCAGCGTTCGGACTGACTCCTACGAGCAGTACTTC. Translating it yields CASSVRTDSYEQYF.

A few counts support this clone. V is TRBV18 and J is TRBJ1-5, with D possibly being TRBD1 (6 bases). In germline, CDR1 is KGHSH, CDR2 LQKENI. V lost 2 bases, J lost 2 bases, and 16 bases lay in between. The CDR3 covers 17 residues. The CDR3 DNA follows: TGTGCCAGCTCACCAACTTCGGGGGGCGTTGGCAATCAGCCCCAGCATTTT. Amino acids: CASSPTSGGVGNQPQHF.

This chain links TRBV28 with TRBJ2-7; 7 bases match TRBD1. Trimming took 6 bases from V and 0 from J; bases not matched to a gene: 5. In germline, CDR1 is MDHEN, CDR2 SYDVKM. This CDR3 spans 14 amino acids. CDR3 amino acids: CASSSGQSSYEQYF. DNA of the CDR3: TGTGCCAGCAGCTCGGGACAGAGCTCCTACGAGCAGTACTTC. The whole variable domain, remainder taken from reference TRBV28 and TRBJ2-7, is DVKVTQSSRYLVKRTGEKVFLECVQDMDHENMFWYRQDPGLGLRLIYFSYDVKMKEKGDIPEGYSVSREKKERFSLILESASTNQTSMYLCASSSGQSSYEQYFGPGTRLTVT.

V gene TRBV28 combines with J gene TRBJ2-7, with 10 bases matching TRBD1. The J segment lost 9 bases and the V segment lost 3 bases, leaving 8 bases of the junction unmatched. The germline V gene has CDR1 MDHEN and CDR2 SYDVKM. The CDR3 runs 14 residues. In nucleotides, the CDR3 is TGTGCCAGCAGTTTGCGACAGGGGGCGTCAGTGCAGTACTTC. Encoded protein: CASSLRQGASVQYF.

Comments on this clone: The same CDR3 also results from other DNA sequences found in this sample. The chain recombines TRBV9 with TRBJ2-1; 9 bases match TRBD2. The V gene's germline CDR1 is SGDLS and CDR2 YYNGEE. The CDR3 is 15 amino acids. V lost 2 bases to trimming and J lost 1 base; unmatched junction nucleotides: 1. The CDR3 nucleotides read TGTGCCAGCAGCGTCAGCGGGGGGTCCTACAATGAGCAGTTCTTC. This sequence encodes CASSVSGGSYNEQFF.

A few counts support this clone. Here the CDR3 reads CASSLIQGPIRYF. The CDR3 bases are TGTGCCAGCAGCCTCATTCAGGGGCCCATCCGGTACTTC. The V and J genes are TRBV7-9 and TRBJ2-7; tentatively, D is TRBD1 (6 bases). V was clipped by 5 bases and J by 12 bases, with 20 bases between them. The CDR3 consists of 13 residues. CDR1 SEHNR and CDR2 FQNEAQ come from the germline V gene (reference sequence).

The genes are TRBV11-2 and TRBJ2-3; 9 bases match TRBD1. The germline CDR1 and CDR2 sequences are SGHAT and FQNNGV. The CDR3 consists of 14 residues. J was trimmed by 6 bases and V by 5 bases; bases with no gene match: 6. The CDR3 DNA reads TGTGCCAGCAGCCTACAGGGGGCTGTCGATACGCAGTATTTT. Translated: CASSLQGAVDTQYF.

The CDR3 sequence is CASSRTSRQETQYF. The CDR3 bases are TGTGCCAGCAGCAGGACTAGCCGCCAAGAGACCCAGTACTTC. The chain links TRBV7-2 to TRBJ2-5, with 8 bases matching TRBD2. Germline V gene data show CDR1 as SGHTA and CDR2 as FQGNSA. J lost 1 base, V lost 5 bases, and 3 bases had no gene match. This CDR3 contains 14 residues.

The CDR3 nucleotides are TGTGCCAGCAGTTACGGGCCAGGGCGCCTGACCGGGGAGCTGTTTTTT. Protein sequence: CASSYGPGRLTGELFF. V gene TRBV6-6 combines with J gene TRBJ2-2, with D perhaps TRBD1 (5 bases). Germline CDR1 is MNHNY and CDR2 is SVGAGI (reference sequence). This CDR3 comprises 16 residues. V was pared by 2 bases and J by 5 bases, with 15 bases between.

This clone turned up a few times. The J gene is TRBJ2-2, the V gene TRBV9; D is possibly TRBD2 (5 bases). V lost 0 bases, J lost 6 bases, and 12 bases lay in between. The CDR3 has 15 residues. Germline V gene data show CDR1 as SGDLS and CDR2 as YYNGEE. The chain's CDR3 is CASSVGGNMAGELFF. The DNA of the CDR3 is TGTGCCAGCAGCGTAGGAGGGAACATGGCCGGGGAGCTGTTTTTT.

This chain connects TRBV6-5 to TRBJ1-1; TRBD1 matches at 7 bases. V was clipped by 6 bases and J by 1 base; unmatched bases: 2. This CDR3 is 13 amino acids long. Germline V gene sequence: CDR1 MNHEY, CDR2 SVGAGI. In DNA, the CDR3 is TGTGCCAGCAGATACAGGGGGAACACTGAAGCTTTCTTT. Its translation: CASRYRGNTEAFF.

This clone was seen a few times. This chain links TRBV9 with TRBJ1-4, with 8 bases aligning to TRBD1. The CDR3 has 16 amino acids. V lost 4 bases, J lost 7 bases, and 12 bases stayed unmatched. Germline lookup yields CDR1 SGDLS and CDR2 YYNGEE. The CDR3 is CASSSRTGLGTEKLFF. The CDR3 coding sequence is TGTGCCAGCAGCTCCCGGACAGGGTTGGGGACTGAAAAACTGTTTTTT.

This clone was seen more than once but under ten times. The CDR3 nucleotides are TGTGCCAGCAGCTCGGGACAGGGGGCGCGATACGAGCAGTACTTC. Its protein product is CASSSGQGARYEQYF. V gene TRBV11-2 combines with J gene TRBJ2-7, with 12 bases aligning to TRBD1. The CDR3 is made up of 15 amino acids. Germline assignment: CDR1 SGHAT and CDR2 FQNNGV. V lost 4 bases and J lost 4; bases outside the gene matches: 5.

In its sample, this clone was seen a few times. This chain connects TRBV9 to TRBJ2-7; D remains ambiguous. CDR3 length equals 13 residues. Germline V lookup: CDR1 SGDLS, CDR2 YYNGEE. Trimming left V 3 bases short and J 5 bases short, with 12 bases between. The DNA for the CDR3 is TGTGCCAGCAGCGGAGATATAGCCGACGAGCAGTACTTC. Its protein product is CASSGDIADEQYF.

This clone showed up just a few times. The gene calls are TRBV5-1 and TRBJ2-3; TRBD1 matches at 7 bases. This CDR3 is built from 17 residues. The V gene's germline CDR1 is SGHRS and CDR2 YFSETQ. V trimming: 4 bases; J trimming: 3 bases; junction bases outside the gene matches: 14. This CDR3 reads CASSPPVWTGKTDTQYF. CDR3 coding DNA: TGCGCCAGCAGCCCCCCCGTCTGGACAGGCAAGACAGATACGCAGTATTTT.

This clone was observed a few times. The chain combines TRBV7-9 with TRBJ2-2, with 8 bases aligning to TRBD2. After removal of 3 bases from V and 6 bases from J, the junction contained 6 bases not matched to a gene. The CDR3 covers 15 residues. Per the germline V gene, CDR1 is SEHNR and CDR2 is FQNEAQ (reference sequence). The CDR3 nucleotides read TGTGCCAGCAGCTTCCGGGAGGGTGGGGCCGGGGAGCTGTTTTTT. As protein: CASSFREGGAGELFF.

V and J are TRBV18 and TRBJ2-3, with 10 bases aligning to TRBD2. The length of the CDR3 is 18 residues. Germline V lookup: CDR1 KGHSH, CDR2 LQKENI. Trimming removed 6 bases from V and 5 bases from J; junction bases left unmatched: 17. CDR3 amino acids: CASSPKRQRGGRKDTQYF. The CDR3 DNA sequence: TGTGCCAGCTCCCCAAAAAGGCAGCGGGGGGGCCGTAAAGATACGCAGTATTTT.

This rearrangement joins TRBV29-1 to TRBJ2-7, with 7 bases lining up with TRBD1. J was trimmed by 3 bases and V by 7 bases; bases with no gene match: 15. Looked up from germline, CDR1 is SQVTM and CDR2 is ANQGSEA. The length of the CDR3 is 15 residues. Written as DNA, the CDR3 is TGCAGCGCCACGAAAGGGGGCATTAGTCTCTACGAGCAGTACTTC. Its protein product is CSATKGGISLYEQYF.

This clone has a handful of counts. DNA of the CDR3: TGTGCCAGCAGTGAATGGACTAGCCCCAATGAGCAGTTCTTC. This gives the protein CASSEWTSPNEQFF. The chain combines TRBV25-1 with TRBJ2-1, with TRBD2 identical over 8 bases. J lost 6 bases, V lost 1 base, and 2 bases had no gene match. Per germline, CDR1 MGHDK and CDR2 SYGVNS. The CDR3 contains 14 residues.

The rearrangement uses TRBV2 and TRBJ2-5, with 9 bases matching TRBD1. The CDR3 is made up of 14 amino acids. Per the germline V gene, CDR1 is SNHLY and CDR2 is FYNNEI. The V gene end was trimmed by 3 bases and the J gene end by 5 bases; junction bases not matched to a gene: 4. Here the CDR3 DNA reads TGTGCCAGCAGTGAGAACAGGGGGCAGGAGACCCAGTACTTC. Its protein is CASSENRGQETQYF. The variable domain in full, completed from reference TRBV2 and TRBJ2-5, reads EPEVTQTPSHQVTQMGQEVILRCVPISNHLYFYWYRQILGQKVEFLVSFYNNEISEKSEIFDDQFSVERPDGSNFTLKIRSTKLEDSAMYFCASSENRGQETQYFGPGTRLLVL.